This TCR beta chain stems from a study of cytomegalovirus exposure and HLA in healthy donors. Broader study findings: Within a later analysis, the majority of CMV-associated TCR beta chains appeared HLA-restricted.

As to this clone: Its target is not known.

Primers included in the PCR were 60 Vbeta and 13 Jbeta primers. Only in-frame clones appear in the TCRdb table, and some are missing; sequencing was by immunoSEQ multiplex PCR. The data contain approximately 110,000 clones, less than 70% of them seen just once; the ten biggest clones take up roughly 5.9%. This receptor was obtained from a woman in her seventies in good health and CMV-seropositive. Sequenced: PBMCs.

CDR3 sequence reads: CASLGAGGMETQYF. The CDR3 DNA reads TGTGCCAGCCTGGGGGCGGGGGGGATGGAGACCCAGTACTTC. The chain joins TRBV7-2 to TRBJ2-5, with 9 bases lining up with TRBD2. V shed 8 bases and J 5 bases; nucleotides not matched to a gene: 9. This CDR3 contains 14 residues. Germline lookup yields CDR1 SGHTA and CDR2 FQGNSA.